This entry features one T cell receptor beta chain sequence. Its antigen is unidentified. This specimen comes from a study of Ad26.COV2.S vaccination and SARS-CoV-2 variants. Across the study: Participant was drawn from the COV1001 Ad26.COV2.S trial arm. Ad26.COV2.S was injected intramuscularly once or twice, 56 days apart. Findings and limits, study-wide: Reportedly, spike-specific CD8+ and CD4+ T cell responses achieved substantial breadth once vaccination had taken place.

Treatment of the sample: roughly 20 received Ad26.COV2.S at low or high dose, single or two shots; roughly 5 received placebo; per-sample allocation not given. Day 63 after the first vaccine or placebo injection was the time point for sampling. What was given as vaccine was an Ad26 vector encoding Wuhan-strain SARS-CoV-2 spike. Germline CDR1 KGHSY, CDR2 FQNENV. CDR3 length: 13 amino acids. V lost 0 bases to trimming and J lost 8 bases, with 10 bases between them. Assay: immunoSEQ multiplex PCR; the TCRdb copy retains only in-frame clones and omits some. Of roughly 500,000 clones listed, approximately 90% are singletons.

This sequence originates from a person aged 18 to 59 who received the Ad26.COV2.S COVID-19 vaccine or a placebo. V and J are TRBV16 and TRBJ1-2; tentative D call: TRBD1 (6 bases). Sequenced here: peripheral blood, sampled in a trial of Ad26.COV2.S vaccine versus placebo. The CDR3 coding sequence is TGTGCCAGCAGCCAATCGTCGGGGGGCGGCTACACCTTC. This encodes CASSQSSGGGYTF.